This T cell receptor beta chain comes out of a study of blood T cell repertoires in COVID-19. On the study more broadly: Collection of acute and convalescent COVID-19 samples took place in the United States, Italy and Spain. From T cells, B-cell-depleted T cells, or PBMCs came the material, which was cDNA or gDNA.

The CDR3 consists of 15 residues. Per the authors' pipeline: Nucleated cell number was recorded as an estimate derived from reference gene primer amplification. Sequencing was performed with immunoSEQ multiplex PCR; in TCRdb, only in-frame clones are kept and a portion is missing. From that table come the V and J calls and clone size; the DNA was used to work out D and trimming. The sample has tens of thousands of clones; approximately 86% are singletons. Sample: peripheral blood. The chain joins TRBV21-1 to TRBJ1-6. TRBV21-1 is labeled a pseudogene. The TCR comes from an elderly woman with acute or convalescent COVID-19. The CDR3 reads CASSNIRRYNSPLHF. CDR3 bases: TGTGCCAGCAGCAATATCCGGAGATATAATTCACCCCTCCACTTT.